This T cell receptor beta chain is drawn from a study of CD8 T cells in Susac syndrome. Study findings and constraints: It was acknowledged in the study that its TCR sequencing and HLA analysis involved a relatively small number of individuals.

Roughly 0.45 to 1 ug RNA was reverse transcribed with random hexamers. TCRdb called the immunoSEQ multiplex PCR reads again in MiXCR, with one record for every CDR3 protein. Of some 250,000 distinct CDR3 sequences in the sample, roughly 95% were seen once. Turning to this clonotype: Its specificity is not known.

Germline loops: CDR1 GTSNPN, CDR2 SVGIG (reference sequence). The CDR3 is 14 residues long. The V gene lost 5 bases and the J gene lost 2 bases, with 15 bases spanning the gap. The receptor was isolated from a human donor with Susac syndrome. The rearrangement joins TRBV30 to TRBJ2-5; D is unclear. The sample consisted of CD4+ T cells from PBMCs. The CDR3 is CAWANRLVQETQYF. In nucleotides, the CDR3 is TGTGCCTGGGCGAATCGACTGGTGCAAGAGACCCAGTACTTC.